A selection of T cell receptor beta chains follows, all from one sample in a study of T cell responses to AZD1222 COVID-19 vaccine. Data came from immunoSEQ multiplex PCR; TCRdb stores just in-frame clones and leaves some out. There are tens of thousands of clones in the sample; roughly 80% occur only once, and roughly 50% lies in the top ten. This specimen consisted of peripheral blood, obtained 28 days after the second AZD1222 dose. Receptors originate from an adult who received the AZD1222 COVID-19 vaccine. Each CDR3 is given with its conserved first and last residue. A D gene is named only where the DNA matches it firmly. The size entry is marked missing in some rows and otherwise reads once, few, many or a size class.

j_call: TRBJ2-3; v_call: TRBV18; clone_size: few; d_call: TRBD1; cdr3_aa: CASSPQGQGTDTQYF; cdr3_nt: TGTGCCAGCTCACCACAGGGACAGGGTACAGATACGCAGTATTTT
j_call: TRBJ2-7; v_call: TRBV28; clone_size: -; d_call: -; cdr3_aa: CASSPWRDGDEQYF; cdr3_nt: TGTGCCAGCAGCCCTTGGCGGGACGGCGACGAGCAGTACTTC
j_call: TRBJ1-1; v_call: TRBV28; clone_size: -; d_call: TRBD1; cdr3_aa: CASTLRDRRGTEAFF; cdr3_nt: TGTGCCAGCACCCTACGGGACAGGAGAGGTACTGAAGCTTTCTTT
j_call: TRBJ2-3; v_call: TRBV2; clone_size: -; d_call: -; cdr3_aa: CASSELGLARGTDTQYF; cdr3_nt: TGTGCCAGCAGTGAACTGGGTCTAGCGAGGGGCACAGATACGCAGTATTTT
j_call: TRBJ2-2; v_call: TRBV3-1/TRBV3-2; clone_size: -; d_call: -; cdr3_aa: CASRRGSNGELFF; cdr3_nt: TGTGCCAGCAGAAGGGGTTCAAACGGGGAGCTGTTTTTT
j_call: TRBJ1-4; v_call: TRBV7-9; clone_size: few; d_call: -; cdr3_aa: CASNTSPVEKLFF; cdr3_nt: TGTGCCAGCAACACCTCCCCCGTTGAAAAACTGTTTTTT
j_call: TRBJ1-6; v_call: TRBV5-1; clone_size: -; d_call: -; cdr3_aa: CASSFEQQNSPLHF; cdr3_nt: TGCGCCAGCAGCTTCGAACAGCAGAATTCACCCCTCCACTTT
j_call: TRBJ2-3; v_call: TRBV5-1; clone_size: -; d_call: TRBD2; cdr3_aa: CASSPGLATDTQYF; cdr3_nt: TGCGCCAGCAGCCCTGGACTAGCCACAGATACGCAGTATTTT
j_call: TRBJ2-5; v_call: TRBV19; clone_size: -; d_call: TRBD1; cdr3_aa: CASSQDRVQETQYF; cdr3_nt: TGTGCCAGTAGCCAGGACAGGGTACAAGAGACCCAGTACTTC
j_call: TRBJ2-5; v_call: TRBV3-1/TRBV3-2; clone_size: -; d_call: -; cdr3_aa: CASSQGVETQYF; cdr3_nt: TGTGCCAGCAGCCAAGGAGTAGAGACCCAGTACTTC
j_call: TRBJ1-3; v_call: TRBV7-6; clone_size: -; d_call: -; cdr3_aa: CASSLGGPISGNTIYF; cdr3_nt: TGTGCCAGCAGCTTAGGGGGCCCGATCTCTGGAAACACCATATATTTT
j_call: TRBJ1-6; v_call: TRBV5-1; clone_size: once; d_call: -; cdr3_aa: CASSLETAAPLHF; cdr3_nt: TGCGCCAGCAGCTTGGAGACGGCTGCCCCCCTCCACTTT
j_call: TRBJ2-3; v_call: TRBV2; clone_size: -; d_call: -; cdr3_aa: CASSLDSTDTQYF; cdr3_nt: TGTGCCAGCAGTTTGGACAGCACAGATACGCAGTATTTT
j_call: TRBJ1-1; v_call: TRBV4-3; clone_size: few; d_call: -; cdr3_aa: CASSQDEGRTEAFF; cdr3_nt: TGCGCCAGCAGCCAAGATGAGGGTAGAACTGAAGCTTTCTTT
j_call: TRBJ2-7; v_call: TRBV28; clone_size: -; d_call: -; cdr3_aa: CATSRYEQYF; cdr3_nt: TGTGCCACCTCGCGTTACGAGCAGTACTTC
j_call: TRBJ2-3; v_call: TRBV4-2; clone_size: -; d_call: TRBD1; cdr3_aa: CASSRGTGMDTQYF; cdr3_nt: TGTGCCAGCAGCCGGGGGACAGGGATGGATACGCAGTATTTT
j_call: TRBJ2-3; v_call: TRBV6-2/TRBV6-3; clone_size: -; d_call: -; cdr3_aa: CASSVRPGRTDTQYF; cdr3_nt: TGTGCCAGCAGCGTAAGGCCGGGACGCACAGATACGCAGTATTTT
j_call: TRBJ2-1; v_call: TRBV2; clone_size: -; d_call: -; cdr3_aa: CASSEGYNEQFF; cdr3_nt: TGTGCCAGCAGTGAGGGCTATAATGAGCAGTTCTTC
j_call: TRBJ2-5; v_call: TRBV12-3/TRBV12-4; clone_size: once; d_call: -; cdr3_aa: CASSLARDEPQYF; cdr3_nt: TGTGCCAGCAGTTTAGCGCGGGATGAGCCCCAGTACTTC
j_call: TRBJ1-4; v_call: TRBV6-5; clone_size: once; d_call: TRBD1; cdr3_aa: CASSSTGVTNEKLFF; cdr3_nt: TGTGCCAGCAGTTCCACAGGGGTCACTAATGAAAAACTGTTTTTT
j_call: TRBJ2-5; v_call: TRBV30; clone_size: -; d_call: -; cdr3_aa: CAWNSGAMDIQYF; cdr3_nt: TGTGCCTGGAACTCGGGAGCGATGGATATCCAGTACTTC
j_call: TRBJ2-4; v_call: TRBV7-2; clone_size: -; d_call: TRBD1; cdr3_aa: CASSLGDRGLAKNIQYF; cdr3_nt: TGTGCCAGCAGCCTAGGGGACAGGGGACTTGCCAAAAACATTCAGTACTTC
j_call: TRBJ2-2; v_call: TRBV6-5; clone_size: -; d_call: -; cdr3_aa: CASSYAGTGELFF; cdr3_nt: TGTGCCAGCAGTTACGCGGGGACCGGGGAGCTGTTTTTT
j_call: TRBJ2-3; v_call: TRBV6-5; clone_size: -; d_call: TRBD2; cdr3_aa: CASSYERGDTDTQYF; cdr3_nt: TGTGCCAGCAGTTACGAGCGGGGGGACACAGATACGCAGTATTTT
j_call: TRBJ1-1; v_call: TRBV5-1; clone_size: -; d_call: -; cdr3_aa: CASSPGDNLITEAFF; cdr3_nt: TGCGCCAGCAGCCCGGGGGACAACCTCATCACTGAAGCTTTCTTT
j_call: TRBJ2-7; v_call: TRBV13; clone_size: -; d_call: TRBD2; cdr3_aa: CASSLAPSGRANEQYF; cdr3_nt: TGTGCCAGCAGCTTAGCCCCTAGCGGGAGAGCCAACGAGCAGTACTTC
j_call: TRBJ2-1; v_call: TRBV4-2; clone_size: -; d_call: TRBD2; cdr3_aa: CASSQELTRGAYNEQFF; cdr3_nt: TGTGCCAGCAGCCAAGAACTCACGCGGGGGGCCTACAATGAGCAGTTCTTC
j_call: TRBJ1-1; v_call: TRBV2; clone_size: -; d_call: TRBD1; cdr3_aa: CASRRGGQPNTEAFF; cdr3_nt: TGTGCCAGCCGCCGGGGGGGACAGCCGAACACTGAAGCTTTCTTT
j_call: TRBJ1-5; v_call: TRBV19; clone_size: -; d_call: -; cdr3_aa: CASNLQGNDQPQHF; cdr3_nt: TGTGCCAGTAATTTGCAGGGGAACGATCAGCCCCAGCATTTT
j_call: TRBJ1-2; v_call: TRBV9; clone_size: -; d_call: TRBD1; cdr3_aa: CASSVGTGSGGYTF; cdr3_nt: TGTGCCAGCAGCGTAGGGACAGGGTCGGGAGGCTACACCTTC
j_call: TRBJ1-2; v_call: TRBV19; clone_size: -; d_call: TRBD1; cdr3_aa: CASRPGQGYSNYGYTF; cdr3_nt: TGTGCCAGTAGACCGGGACAGGGCTATTCCAACTATGGCTACACCTTC
j_call: TRBJ2-3; v_call: TRBV11-3; clone_size: few; d_call: -; cdr3_aa: CASSSRDGNKDTQYF; cdr3_nt: TGTGCCAGCAGCTCCCGGGACGGAAACAAAGATACGCAGTATTTT
j_call: TRBJ2-7; v_call: TRBV28; clone_size: -; d_call: -; cdr3_aa: CASRFTEEQYF; cdr3_nt: TGTGCCAGCAGATTTACGGAGGAGCAGTACTTC